These T cell receptor beta chains were read from a single sample in a study of control samples from healthy donors and cancer patients. Libraries were prepared by immunoSEQ multiplex PCR; TCRdb keeps only in-frame clonotypes and omits some of them. Seen here are tens of thousands of clones, approximately 90% observed once, and the top ten hold about 0.91%. Sequenced input: PBMCs. The source is a man aged 30-40 years with colorectal cancer. CDR3s include the opening cysteine and the closing phenylalanine or tryptophan. Each record gives: D gene, J gene, clone size, CDR3 length, V gene, CDR3 DNA, CDR3 protein. D genes are given only for firm matches. Rows may omit the clone size; those that give it use once, few, many or a size class.

D: TRBD2; J: TRBJ2-1; size: .; length: 17; V: TRBV19; DNA: TGTGCCAGTAGTTTGACTAGCGGGGGATCCGGTGCCAATGAGCAGTTCTTC; CDR3: CASSLTSGGSGANEQFF
D: .; J: TRBJ2-3; size: .; length: 15; V: TRBV4-1; DNA: TGCGCCAGCAGCCAGGGGGACTTAAGTACAGATACGCAGTATTTT; CDR3: CASSQGDLSTDTQYF
D: .; J: TRBJ2-7; size: .; length: 12; V: TRBV5-6; DNA: TGTGCCAGCAGCTGGGCCTCTGCGGAGCAGTACTTC; CDR3: CASSWASAEQYF
D: .; J: TRBJ1-1; size: .; length: 15; V: TRBV19; DNA: TGTGCCAGTAGTTCTCGAGGACAGTTTTCCGCTGAAGCTTTCTTT; CDR3: CASSSRGQFSAEAFF
D: TRBD1; J: TRBJ2-5; size: .; length: 16; V: TRBV9; DNA: TGTGCCAGCAGCGTTCTTTCTGGGACAGATAAAGAGACCCAGTACTTC; CDR3: CASSVLSGTDKETQYF
D: TRBD1; J: TRBJ1-4; size: .; length: 15; V: TRBV9; DNA: TGTGCCAGCAGCGACAGGGGATGGGGTAATGAAAAACTGTTTTTT; CDR3: CASSDRGWGNEKLFF
D: .; J: TRBJ1-5; size: once; length: 13; V: TRBV4-3; DNA: TGCGCCAGCAGCCAAGATTCGGATCAGCCCCAGCATTTT; CDR3: CASSQDSDQPQHF
D: .; J: TRBJ2-4; size: few; length: 16; V: TRBV3-1/TRBV3-2; DNA: TGTGCCAGCAGCCAAGATAGGAGTGGGGGGAGAAACATTCAGTACTTC; CDR3: CASSQDRSGGRNIQYF
D: .; J: TRBJ1-1; size: once; length: 15; V: TRBV6-1; DNA: TGTGCCAGCAGTGAAGCGGACCAGGGAGGCACTGAAGCTTTCTTT; CDR3: CASSEADQGGTEAFF
D: TRBD1; J: TRBJ1-2; size: .; length: 15; V: TRBV5-4; DNA: TGTGCCAGCAGCCCCACAGGGGGGGGCTTCTATGGCTACACCTTC; CDR3: CASSPTGGGFYGYTF
D: .; J: TRBJ2-7; size: .; length: 14; V: TRBV27; DNA: TGTGCCAGCAGTTTCACCGGGGGAGACTACGAGCAGTACTTC; CDR3: CASSFTGGDYEQYF
D: .; J: TRBJ1-1; size: .; length: 14; V: TRBV2; DNA: TGTGCCAGCAGGAGCCAAACGACGGACACTGAAGCTTTCTTT; CDR3: CASRSQTTDTEAFF
D: .; J: TRBJ1-2; size: .; length: 15; V: TRBV4-1; DNA: TGCGCCAGCAGCCAAGACCAGGGGCCGAGCTATGGCTACACCTTC; CDR3: CASSQDQGPSYGYTF
D: .; J: TRBJ1-2; size: .; length: 17; V: TRBV25-1; DNA: TGTGCCAGCAGTGATTTTCGAGGGGGGATTACTAACTATGGCTACACCTTC; CDR3: CASSDFRGGITNYGYTF
D: TRBD1; J: TRBJ2-3; size: once; length: 14; V: TRBV18; DNA: TGTGCCAGCTCATCGGACAGGGGCACAGATACGCAGTATTTT; CDR3: CASSSDRGTDTQYF
D: TRBD1; J: TRBJ1-1; size: .; length: 14; V: TRBV3-1/TRBV3-2; DNA: TGTGCCAGCAGCCTCGGACAGGGAAACACTGAAGCTTTCTTT; CDR3: CASSLGQGNTEAFF
D: TRBD2; J: TRBJ2-2; size: few; length: 15; V: TRBV12-5; DNA: TGTGCTAGTGGCACCGGGACTAGTATCACCGGGGAGCTGTTTTTT; CDR3: CASGTGTSITGELFF
D: .; J: TRBJ1-2; size: few; length: 14; V: TRBV15; DNA: TGTGCCACCAGCAGAGATTACAGCAGCAATGGCTACACCTTC; CDR3: CATSRDYSSNGYTF
D: .; J: TRBJ2-7; size: .; length: 14; V: TRBV6-6; DNA: TGTGCCAGCAGTTACTCGGGGGATTCCTACGAGCAGTACTTC; CDR3: CASSYSGDSYEQYF
D: .; J: TRBJ1-1; size: .; length: 14; V: TRBV5-4; DNA: TGTGCCAGCAGCTTACTCACAGGGAACACTGAAGCTTTCTTT; CDR3: CASSLLTGNTEAFF
D: TRBD1; J: TRBJ2-3; size: .; length: 18; V: TRBV2; DNA: TGTGCCAGCAGTGTATTAGAGGGGACAGGGGGGGCACCAGATACGCAGTATTTT; CDR3: CASSVLEGTGGAPDTQYF
D: TRBD2; J: TRBJ2-1; size: .; length: 18; V: TRBV6-2/TRBV6-3; DNA: TGTGCCAGCAGTTACCCCGGACTAGCGGGGGGGCGTACGGATGAGCAGTTCTTC; CDR3: CASSYPGLAGGRTDEQFF
D: .; J: TRBJ1-6; size: .; length: 11; V: TRBV10-3; DNA: TGTGCCATCAGTGAAGGACAGAGCCTCCACTTT; CDR3: CAISEGQSLHF
D: .; J: TRBJ2-3; size: few; length: 13; V: TRBV6-6; DNA: TGTGCCAGCAGCCTTTCTGAAACAGATACGCAGTATTTT; CDR3: CASSLSETDTQYF
D: TRBD1; J: TRBJ2-6; size: .; length: 16; V: TRBV2; DNA: TGTGCCAGCAGTCGACAGGGGGCGAGTGGGGCCAACGTCCTGACTTTC; CDR3: CASSRQGASGANVLTF
D: .; J: TRBJ2-2; size: .; length: 12; V: TRBV10-2; DNA: TGCGCCAGCAGTGAGTGGACCGGGGAGCTGTTTTTT; CDR3: CASSEWTGELFF
D: .; J: TRBJ2-1; size: .; length: 16; V: TRBV4-2; DNA: TGTGCCAGCAGCCTGAACCGAGGCCTTTCTTACAATGAGCAGTTCTTC; CDR3: CASSLNRGLSYNEQFF
D: .; J: TRBJ1-4; size: .; length: 18; V: TRBV4-3; DNA: TGCGCCAGCAGCCAAGTTGGCACAGGCACGGGACTCGATGAAAAACTGTTTTTT; CDR3: CASSQVGTGTGLDEKLFF
D: TRBD2; J: TRBJ2-1; size: .; length: 15; V: TRBV5-1; DNA: TGCGCCAGCAGCTTCGCCGCGGGGGTAAACAATGAGCAGTTCTTC; CDR3: CASSFAAGVNNEQFF
D: TRBD1; J: TRBJ1-2; size: .; length: 15; V: TRBV12-5; DNA: TGTGCTAGTGGTTTGCTGGGACAGCGATCTTATAGTTACACCTTC; CDR3: CASGLLGQRSYSYTF
D: .; J: TRBJ1-3; size: .; length: 15; V: TRBV4-2; DNA: TGTGCCAGCAGCCAAGATAGCAGCTCTGGAAACACCATATATTTT; CDR3: CASSQDSSSGNTIYF
D: .; J: TRBJ1-2; size: .; length: 13; V: TRBV18; DNA: TGTGCCAGCTCACCTCGAGGGACGGTTGGCTACACCTTC; CDR3: CASSPRGTVGYTF
D: .; J: TRBJ2-6; size: .; length: 15; V: TRBV5-4; DNA: TGTGCCAGCAGCAGCCGACATATGGGGGCCAACGTCCTGACTTTC; CDR3: CASSSRHMGANVLTF
D: .; J: TRBJ2-1; size: once; length: 15; V: TRBV7-8; DNA: TGTGCCAGCAGCTTTTTTTCAGGTGGGAACAATGAGCAGTTCTTC; CDR3: CASSFFSGGNNEQFF
D: .; J: TRBJ1-1; size: .; length: 16; V: TRBV3-1/TRBV3-2; DNA: TGTGCCAGCAGCCCCGGGTTGGGGGGGCAGTACACTGAAGCTTTCTTT; CDR3: CASSPGLGGQYTEAFF
D: .; J: TRBJ2-3; size: .; length: 15; V: TRBV30; DNA: TGTGCCTGGAGGAATCTAGCTATAGGAACAGATACGCAGTATTTT; CDR3: CAWRNLAIGTDTQYF
D: TRBD1; J: TRBJ1-5; size: .; length: 17; V: TRBV19; DNA: TGTGCCAGTAGTATAAAAGGACAGGGGGCGCGGAATCAGCCCCAGCATTTT; CDR3: CASSIKGQGARNQPQHF
D: TRBD1; J: TRBJ2-1; size: .; length: 17; V: TRBV30; DNA: TGTGCCTGGAGTCCGGACTATGGGACAGGGGGCGAAAATGAGCAGTTCTTC; CDR3: CAWSPDYGTGGENEQFF
D: .; J: TRBJ1-5; size: few; length: 14; V: TRBV7-2; DNA: TGTGCCAGCAGCTTTGGAGGGGACAATCAGCCCCAGCATTTT; CDR3: CASSFGGDNQPQHF
D: .; J: TRBJ1-3; size: .; length: 14; V: TRBV6-4; DNA: TGTGCCAGCAGGGACGGTCGCTCTGGAAACACCATATATTTT; CDR3: CASRDGRSGNTIYF
D: .; J: TRBJ1-2; size: .; length: 15; V: TRBV6-5; DNA: TGTGCCAGCATAGCCCCCTCCAGGGGCGAAGATGGCTACACCTTC; CDR3: CASIAPSRGEDGYTF
D: .; J: TRBJ2-7; size: once; length: 16; V: TRBV6-2/TRBV6-3; DNA: TGTGCCAGCAGTTACTCGATAAAGACGAATTACAACGAGCAGTACTTC; CDR3: CASSYSIKTNYNEQYF
D: .; J: TRBJ2-2; size: .; length: 14; V: TRBV11-2; DNA: TGTGCCAGCGGCTTCGAACCATACACCGGGGAGCTGTTTTTT; CDR3: CASGFEPYTGELFF
D: TRBD1; J: TRBJ2-7; size: .; length: 15; V: TRBV6-2/TRBV6-3; DNA: TGTGCCAGCACCCCATCAGGACAGGGGGCATGGGAGCAGTACTTC; CDR3: CASTPSGQGAWEQYF
D: TRBD1; J: TRBJ2-1; size: .; length: 23; V: TRBV23-1; DNA: TGCGCCAGCAGTCAACCGGGACAGGGTAACCTACCGAGCGGGGATCCGATCTACAATGAGCAGTTCTTC; CDR3: CASSQPGQGNLPSGDPIYNEQFF
D: .; J: TRBJ1-1; size: .; length: 13; V: TRBV19; DNA: TGTGCCAGTACAAAGGGGGGTAGCGCTGAAGCTTTCTTT; CDR3: CASTKGGSAEAFF
D: .; J: TRBJ1-2; size: .; length: 12; V: TRBV30; DNA: TGTGCCTGGAGTGTAGGGGGTTATGGCTACACCTTC; CDR3: CAWSVGGYGYTF
D: TRBD2; J: TRBJ2-3; size: .; length: 14; V: TRBV6-2/TRBV6-3; DNA: TGTGCCAGCAGTGTAGCGGGGGAGGAGGATACGCAGTATTTT; CDR3: CASSVAGEEDTQYF